This paragraph reports one TCR beta chain. Clones were sequenced by immunoSEQ multiplex PCR, and TCRdb holds only the in-frame ones, with some missing. The sample lists 500,000 to 850,000 clones, around 87% occurring once. Germline V lookup: CDR1 SGHVS, CDR2 FNYEAQ. CDR3 size: 16 residues. The ends lost 3 bases at V and 7 bases at J; junction bases unmatched: 9. These data come from a study of shared T cell receptors in the human thymus. This same sample was also taken into another study, of human thymus T cells. That work contributes: The donor group consisted of healthy Finnish infants who were having corrective surgery for congenital heart defects. Resections obtained during corrective heart surgery supplied the thymus tissue. As related research reported, thymic repertoires overlapped highly among unrelated individuals.

This chain links TRBV7-6 with TRBJ1-6, with 7 bases lining up with TRBD1. The sequenced sample consisted of thymocytes. The receptor was isolated from a boy younger than two with a congenital heart defect. This CDR3 is CASSFTPGTANSPLHF. CDR3 sequence (DNA): TGTGCCAGCAGCTTCACTCCCGGGACAGCAAATTCACCCCTCCACTTT. Based on the CDR3 plus reference TRBV7-6 and TRBJ1-6, the full variable domain is GAGVSQSPRYKVTKRGQDVALRCDPISGHVSLYWYRQALGQGPEFLTYFNYEAQQDKSGLPNDRFSAERPEGSISTLTIQRTEQRDSAMYRCASSFTPGTANSPLHFGNGTRLTVT.